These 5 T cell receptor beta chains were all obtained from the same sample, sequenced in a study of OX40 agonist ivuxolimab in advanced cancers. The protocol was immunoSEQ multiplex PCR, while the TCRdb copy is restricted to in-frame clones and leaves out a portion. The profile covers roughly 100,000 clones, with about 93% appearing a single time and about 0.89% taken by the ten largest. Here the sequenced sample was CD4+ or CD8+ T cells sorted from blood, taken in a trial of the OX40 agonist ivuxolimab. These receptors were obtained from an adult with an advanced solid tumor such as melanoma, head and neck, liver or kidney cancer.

Written as DNA, the CDR3 is TGTGCCAGCTCACTATTCTCGGGACAACGTGAAAAACTGTTTTTT. Translated, it gives CASSLFSGQREKLFF. The rearrangement links TRBV18 to TRBJ1-4, with D tentatively TRBD1 (6 bases). From germline, CDR1 is KGHSH and CDR2 LQKENI. The V end lost 4 bases, the J end lost 7 bases, and 16 bases lay between the germline ends. The CDR3 runs 15 residues.

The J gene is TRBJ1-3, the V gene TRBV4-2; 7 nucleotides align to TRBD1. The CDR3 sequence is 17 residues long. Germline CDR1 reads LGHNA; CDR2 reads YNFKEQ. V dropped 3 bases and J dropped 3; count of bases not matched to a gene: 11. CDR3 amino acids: CASSQGQGQIIGNTIYF. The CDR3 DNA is TGTGCCAGCAGCCAGGGTCAGGGACAGATAATTGGAAACACCATATATTTT.

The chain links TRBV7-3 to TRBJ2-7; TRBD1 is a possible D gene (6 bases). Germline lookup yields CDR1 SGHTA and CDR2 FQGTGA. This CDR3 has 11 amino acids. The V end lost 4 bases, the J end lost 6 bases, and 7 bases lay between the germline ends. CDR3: CASSSRGEQYF. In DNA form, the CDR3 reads TGTGCCAGCAGCTCCAGGGGCGAGCAGTACTTC.

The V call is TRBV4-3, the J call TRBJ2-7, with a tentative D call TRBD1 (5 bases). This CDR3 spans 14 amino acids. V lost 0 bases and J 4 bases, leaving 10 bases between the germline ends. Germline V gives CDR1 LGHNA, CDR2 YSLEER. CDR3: CASSQDPGPYEQYF. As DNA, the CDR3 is TGCGCCAGCAGCCAAGACCCAGGGCCTTACGAGCAGTACTTC.

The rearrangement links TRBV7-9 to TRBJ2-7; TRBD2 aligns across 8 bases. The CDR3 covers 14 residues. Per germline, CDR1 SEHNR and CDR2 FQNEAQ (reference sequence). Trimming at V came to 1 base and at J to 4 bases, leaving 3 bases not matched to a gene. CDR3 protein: CASSLERELYEQYF. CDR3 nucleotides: TGTGCCAGCAGCTTAGAGCGGGAGCTATACGAGCAGTACTTC. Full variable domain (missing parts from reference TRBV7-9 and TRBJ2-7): DTGVSQNPRHKITKRGQNVTFRCDPISEHNRLYWYRQTLGQGPEFLTYFQNEAQLEKSRLLSDRFSAERPKGSFSTLEIQRTEQGDSAMYLCASSLERELYEQYFGPGTRLTVT.